The present T cell receptor (beta chain) was sequenced within a study of metastatic and nonmetastatic thyroid tumors. At the level of the study: Thyroid patients, malignant and benign, had repertoires compared across blood and tumor or nodule tissue.

This clone was counted between two and nine times. Its antigen remains unknown. Each patient went into thyroid surgery without having received any treatment. This CDR3 contains 14 residues. Germline V lookup: CDR1 LGHNT, CDR2 FRNRAP. V lost 2 bases to trimming and J lost 1 base, with 9 bases between them. Per the original methods: Built for papillary thyroid cancer, a distant-metastasis classifier drew on CDR3 differences across clinicopathological groups. TCRdb reanalyzed the PCR reads via MiXCR. The V and J calls, along with clone size, are taken from TCRdb and not from the paper's own processing. Among 20,000 to 25,000 clones listed, about 40% were seen once. Notes on the study in general: Malignant thyroid tumors reportedly had TCR beta diversity that was significantly higher than in benign nodules, in blood and tumor.

The chain carries TRBV12-5 and TRBJ2-7, with TRBD1 as a possible D gene (5 bases). This TCR came from a male donor with papillary thyroid cancer or a benign thyroid nodule (not recorded which). Some clones in this sample may be carry-over from other donors' samples. Sequences were obtained from blood. The CDR3 DNA follows: TGTGCTAGTGGTTTGTCAGGGTGGTCCTACGAGCAGTACTTC. It is translated as CASGLSGWSYEQYF.